The source of this T cell receptor (beta chain) is a study of blood T cell repertoires in COVID-19. With 8 bases clipped from V and 4 bases from J, the junction kept 7 bases outside the gene matches. This CDR3 spans 14 amino acids. Germline CDR1 GTSNPN, CDR2 SVGIG (reference sequence). Using immunoSEQ multiplex PCR, the repertoire was profiled, and TCRdb retains in-frame clones only, with some absent. The repertoire holds a few hundred thousand clones, with 87% as singletons. The specimen sequenced was peripheral blood. This TCR came from a woman aged 50 to 65 with acute or convalescent COVID-19. The chain links TRBV30 to TRBJ2-2; the match to TRBD1 covers 10 bases. Written as DNA, the CDR3 is TGTGCCCGAACGACAGGGGGCCTCACCGGGGAGCTGTTTTTT. Its protein is CARTTGGLTGELFF. Full variable domain (remainder filled in from reference TRBV30 and TRBJ2-2): SQTIHQWPATLVQPVGSPLSLECTVEGTSNPNLYWYRQAAGRGLQLLFYSVGIGQISSEVPQNLSASRPQDRQFILSSKKLLLSDSGFYLCARTTGGLTGELFFGEGSRLTVL.